The 5 T cell receptor beta chains reported below all come from one sample, sequenced in a study of T cell responses to AZD1222 COVID-19 vaccine. Assay: immunoSEQ multiplex PCR; the TCRdb copy retains only in-frame clones and omits some. Of 130,000 to 150,000 clones in the sample, roughly nine tenths were seen once. This material consisted of peripheral blood, taken on day 0 of AZD1222 vaccination. Receptors were obtained from an adult in good health.

This sequence joins TRBV27 and TRBJ1-2; D is unresolved. Trimming took 5 bases from V and 8 from J, leaving 21 bases between them. Germline-derived CDR1 and CDR2 are MNHEY and SMNVEV (reference sequence). The CDR3 is 15 residues long. The CDR3 bases are TGTGCCAGCAGTCTGGTCGGGGAGCAGTCCGCCGGCTACACCTTC. It is translated as CASSLVGEQSAGYTF.

This chain joins TRBV5-1 and TRBJ2-7; 12 nucleotides line up with TRBD1. Looked up from germline, CDR1 is SGHRS and CDR2 is YFSETQ. This CDR3 has 15 amino acids. J was trimmed by 5 bases and V by 2 bases; bases with no gene match: 5. In nucleotides, the CDR3 is TGCGCCAGCAGCTTCCGGGACAGGGGGCTGGACGAGCAGTACTTC. Its protein is CASSFRDRGLDEQYF.

The chain couples TRBV5-1 to TRBJ2-7; perhaps TRBD2 as D (5 bases). The germline V and J ends were trimmed by 4 bases and 2 bases, with 13 bases remaining between them. The CDR3 extends over 14 amino acids. The germline V gene has CDR1 SGHRS and CDR2 YFSETQ. CDR3 bases: TGCGCCAGCAGCCTAGCCGACGGGACCTACGAGCAGTACTTC. This codes for CASSLADGTYEQYF.

The V and J genes are TRBV9 and TRBJ2-2; D is unclear. The CDR3 runs to 15 residues. The germline V and J ends were trimmed by 3 bases and 1 base, with 10 bases remaining between them. Germline CDR1 and CDR2: SGDLS and YYNGEE. In DNA form, the CDR3 reads TGTGCCAGCAGCGGACGACTGCAGAACACCGGGGAGCTGTTTTTT. Translation gives CASSGRLQNTGELFF.

V and J are TRBV7-2 and TRBJ1-2; D gene unclear. The germline gives CDR1 SGHTA, CDR2 FQGNSA. Trimming removed 1 base at V and 4 bases at J, with 13 bases between. The CDR3 spans 15 residues. As DNA, the CDR3 is TGTGCCAGCAGCTTAGACCCAATCTTGTTCTATGGCTACACCTTC. It yields the protein CASSLDPILFYGYTF. The whole variable domain, remainder taken from reference TRBV7-2 and TRBJ1-2, is GAGVSQSPSNKVTEKGKDVELRCDPISGHTALYWYRQSLGQGLEFLIYFQGNSAPDKSGLPSDRFSAERTGGSVSTLTIQRTQQEDSAVYLCASSLDPILFYGYTFGSGTRLTVV.